The 21 T cell receptor beta chains given below trace back to one sample, sequenced in a study of blood T cell repertoires in COVID-19 (dated by TCRdb to about 2020). Receptors were amplified or captured by the immunoSEQ multiplex PCR assay. Entries here come from immuneACCESS through TCRdb and include only in-frame sequences with V and J called. Some clones fail to appear in such tables; in the studies checked, an unresolved V gene covers under half of the shortfall, and the cause of the remainder is unknown. The sample data list around 150,000 clones, and around 76% of these were observed just once. The ten largest clonotypes hold roughly 4.2% of the sample. Material: peripheral blood. The source is a man in his sixties with acute or convalescent COVID-19.

V gene TRBV4-2 combines with J gene TRBJ1-4; D perhaps matches TRBD1 (6 bases). V dropped 1 base and J dropped 8 bases, with 11 bases sitting between them. The germline V gene has CDR1 LGHNA and CDR2 YNFKEQ. The CDR3 length is 14 residues. Here the CDR3 reads CASSQVQGREKLFF. The CDR3 bases are TGTGCCAGCAGCCAAGTACAGGGACGGGAAAAACTGTTTTTT.

The chain has TRBV2 and TRBJ1-6; tentative D call: TRBD1 (6 bases). This CDR3 contains 17 residues. From germline, CDR1 is SNHLY and CDR2 FYNNEI. V shed 5 bases and J shed 0 bases, with 14 bases lying between them. The CDR3 reads CASSSDRSGSYNSPLHF. Here the CDR3 DNA reads TGTGCCAGCAGTTCGGACAGATCGGGCTCCTATAATTCACCCCTCCACTTT. The full variable domain, with the rest looked up from reference TRBV2 and TRBJ1-6, is EPEVTQTPSHQVTQMGQEVILRCVPISNHLYFYWYRQILGQKVEFLVSFYNNEISEKSEIFDDQFSVERPDGSNFTLKIRSTKLEDSAMYFCASSSDRSGSYNSPLHFGNGTRLTVT.

This sequence joins TRBV4-1 and TRBJ2-7; 9 positions agree with TRBD1. Per germline, CDR1 MGHRA and CDR2 YSYEKL. V lost 4 bases and J lost 1; bases outside the gene matches: 5. CDR3 size: 15 residues. The CDR3 bases are TGCGCCAGCAGCCTATCCGGGACAGGGTCCTACGAGCAGTACTTC. Its translation is CASSLSGTGSYEQYF.

This chain links TRBV11-2 with TRBJ1-1; no clear D gene. CDR3 size: 14 residues. Germline lookup yields CDR1 SGHAT and CDR2 FQNNGV. V was cut by 0 bases and J by 4 bases, with 9 bases left in between. The CDR3 DNA reads TGTGCCAGCAGCTTAGATCTAGGGAGCACTGAAGCTTTCTTT. Translated: CASSLDLGSTEAFF.

This sequence joins TRBV18 and TRBJ1-4; the D is unclear. Per the germline V gene, CDR1 is KGHSH and CDR2 is LQKENI. The ends were cut back, 1 base at V and 8 bases at J, with 14 bases in the middle. The CDR3 runs to 15 residues. CDR3 sequence (DNA): TGTGCCAGCTCACCACTCGGGAGAGAGGTGGAAAAACTGTTTTTT. Its translation is CASSPLGREVEKLFF.

The chain combines TRBV2 with TRBJ2-7, with 7 bases identical to TRBD1. Germline V gene data show CDR1 as SNHLY and CDR2 as FYNNEI. There are 11 residues in the CDR3. Trimming removed 7 bases from V and 11 bases from J; junction bases left unmatched: 8. CDR3 sequence (DNA): TGTGCCAGCAAGATACAGGGGTGGGAGTACTTC. This gives the protein CASKIQGWEYF. The full variable domain, its missing parts supplied by reference TRBV2 and TRBJ2-7, is EPEVTQTPSHQVTQMGQEVILRCVPISNHLYFYWYRQILGQKVEFLVSFYNNEISEKSEIFDDQFSVERPDGSNFTLKIRSTKLEDSAMYFCASKIQGWEYFGPGTRLTVT.

The rearrangement links TRBV6-5 to TRBJ1-2; 11 bases are a match to TRBD1. There are 15 residues in the CDR3. The germline gives CDR1 MNHEY, CDR2 SVGAGI. After removal of 5 bases from V and 1 base from J, the junction contained 3 bases not matched to a gene. In DNA, the CDR3 is TGTGCCAGCAGTCGGACAGGGGGCTTTAACTATGGCTACACCTTC. Its protein product is CASSRTGGFNYGYTF.

This clone was observed once. This chain joins TRBV15 and TRBJ2-7; weak D call: TRBD2 (6 bases). Germline loops: CDR1 LNHNV, CDR2 YYDKDF (reference sequence). The CDR3 is 13 amino acids. V dropped 9 bases and J dropped 5 bases, with 17 bases sitting between them. The DNA of the CDR3 is TGTGCCACAGCGATCTGGGGGGACCACGAGCAGTACTTC. It encodes CATAIWGDHEQYF. The variable domain in full, completed from reference TRBV15 and TRBJ2-7, reads DAMVIQNPRYQVTQFGKPVTLSCSQTLNHNVMYWYQQKSSQAPKLLFHYYDKDFNNEADTPDNFQSRRPNTSFCFLDIRSPGLGDTAMYLCATAIWGDHEQYFGPGTRLTVT.

This clone showed up just once. The chain is built from TRBV28 and TRBJ2-1, with 9 bases matching TRBD1. Trimming cost V 5 bases and J 0 bases; bases outside gene matches: 5. There are 16 residues in the CDR3. In germline, CDR1 is MDHEN, CDR2 SYDVKM. The CDR3 sequence: CASSKPGQGSYNEQFF. The CDR3 nucleotides read TGTGCCAGCAGTAAACCGGGACAGGGCTCCTACAATGAGCAGTTCTTC. The full variable domain, in which reference TRBV28 and TRBJ2-1 provide the parts outside the CDR3, is DVKVTQSSRYLVKRTGEKVFLECVQDMDHENMFWYRQDPGLGLRLIYFSYDVKMKEKGDIPEGYSVSREKKERFSLILESASTNQTSMYLCASSKPGQGSYNEQFFGPGTRLTVL.

The rearrangement uses TRBV24-1 and TRBJ2-1; 10 bases are shared with TRBD2. CDR3 length: 16 residues. V shed 7 bases, J shed 0 bases, and the junction held 5 bases outside the gene matches. Germline V CDR1 and CDR2: KGHDR, SFDVKD. The CDR3 sequence is CATSESGRGSYNEQFF. The CDR3 DNA reads as TGTGCCACCAGCGAGAGCGGGAGGGGCTCCTACAATGAGCAGTTCTTC.

The DNA of the CDR3 is TGTGCCAGCAGTAGAACAGGGGATGGCTACACCTTC. Its translation is CASSRTGDGYTF. This chain joins TRBV2 and TRBJ1-2; TRBD1 aligns across 7 bases. Germline CDR1 SNHLY, CDR2 FYNNEI. The CDR3 length is 12 residues. The J segment lost 6 bases and the V segment lost 5 bases, leaving 3 bases of the junction unmatched.

As DNA, the CDR3 is TGTGCCAGCAGAGGAGGGTTGATTACAGATACGCAGTATTTT. Amino acid sequence: CASRGGLITDTQYF. The genes are TRBV5-4 and TRBJ2-3; a possible D gene is TRBD2 (6 bases). Germline-derived CDR1 and CDR2 are SGHNT and YYREEE (reference sequence). The CDR3 is 14 amino acids. Trimming removed 5 bases at V and 3 bases at J, with 13 bases between.

The CDR3 DNA sequence: TGTGCCACAGGAGGCCCCAGTGGCTACACCTTC. Translating gives CATGGPSGYTF. The chain recombines TRBV24-1 with TRBJ1-2; the D is unclear. Germline values: CDR1 KGHDR, CDR2 SFDVKD. V was cut by 10 bases and J by 7 bases, with 12 bases left in between. The CDR3 contains 11 residues.

The rearrangement uses TRBV5-6 and TRBJ2-3; D call uncertain. This CDR3 has 15 amino acids. Trimming shortened V by 0 bases and J by 2 bases, and 10 bases separated the two germline ends. Germline V lookup: CDR1 SGHDT, CDR2 YYEEEE. This chain's CDR3 is CASSLDRVFTDTQYF. Here the CDR3 DNA reads TGTGCCAGCAGCTTGGACCGGGTGTTCACAGATACGCAGTATTTT.

This clone is a singleton in its sample. The V call is TRBV2, the J call TRBJ2-3; 9 positions agree with TRBD1. This CDR3 is 14 amino acids long. V lost 8 bases, J lost 4 bases, and 7 bases stayed unmatched. The germline V gene encodes CDR1 SNHLY and CDR2 FYNNEI. The CDR3 DNA sequence: TGTGCCAGCGCCGGGACAGGGTGGGCAGATACGCAGTATTTT. This gives the protein CASAGTGWADTQYF.

The chain employs TRBV4-1 and TRBJ2-1; a possible D gene is TRBD1 (6 bases). This CDR3 is 17 amino acids long. Germline CDR1 is MGHRA and CDR2 is YSYEKL. V was cut by 0 bases and J by 2 bases, with 14 bases left in between. The CDR3 protein is CASSQEGAGATYNEQFF. For the CDR3, the DNA is TGCGCCAGCAGCCAAGAAGGGGCAGGGGCGACCTACAATGAGCAGTTCTTC.

This rearrangement joins TRBV4-1 to TRBJ1-3; D remains unclear. Trimming pared 2 bases from V and 0 bases from J, leaving 5 bases between. Germline V gene sequence: CDR1 MGHRA, CDR2 YSYEKL. The CDR3 runs 14 residues. CDR3 in DNA: TGCGCCAGCAGCCAACTCCTCTCTGGAAACACCATATATTTT. Encoded protein: CASSQLLSGNTIYF.

The chain's CDR3 is CASSSDRSYEPQHF. The CDR3 DNA is TGTGCCAGCAGCTCGGACAGGAGTTATGAGCCCCAGCATTTT. The chain joins TRBV5-5 to TRBJ1-5, with 7 positions matching TRBD1. Germline V CDR1 and CDR2: SGHKS, YYEKEE (reference sequence). J was trimmed by 8 bases and V by 3 bases; bases with no gene match: 8. The CDR3 contains 14 residues.

This chain uses TRBV19 with TRBJ2-7; 9 bases agree with TRBD1. V dropped 5 bases and J dropped 6; count of bases not matched to a gene: 11. The CDR3 length is 15 residues. Germline V gene lookup returns CDR1 LNHDA and CDR2 SQIVND (reference sequence). Here the CDR3 reads CASSPSRDRVGEQYF. The CDR3 nucleotides read TGTGCCAGTAGTCCCTCGAGGGACAGGGTTGGCGAGCAGTACTTC.

This chain joins TRBV4-2 and TRBJ1-1, with D maybe TRBD1 (6 bases). The germline gives CDR1 LGHNA, CDR2 YNFKEQ. Deletions cut 1 base from V and 4 bases from J, with 13 bases between. This CDR3 spans 15 amino acids. The CDR3 spells CASSQAEGGGTEAFF. The CDR3 DNA reads as TGTGCCAGCAGCCAAGCGGAGGGGGGGGGCACTGAAGCTTTCTTT.

This sequence joins TRBV3-1 (or the pseudogene TRBV3-2) and TRBJ2-3; 12 bases map to TRBD2. Looked up from germline, CDR1 is LGHDT and CDR2 is YNNKEL (reference sequence). V was clipped by 4 bases and J by 3 bases; unmatched bases: 11. The CDR3 covers 18 residues. CDR3 coding DNA: TGTGCCAGCAGCCTAAGACAGGCCGGGACTAGCGGGACAGATACGCAGTATTTT. Amino acid sequence: CASSLRQAGTSGTDTQYF.